These 31 T cell receptor beta chains share one sample of origin, sequenced in a study of cytomegalovirus exposure and HLA in healthy donors. Both 60 Vbeta primers and 13 Jbeta primers went into the PCR. The assay was immunoSEQ multiplex PCR, and TCRdb's table has in-frame clones only and misses some. The data show 100,000 to 150,000 clones, with roughly four fifths seen just once and just under 2% held by the top ten. Sequencing input: PBMCs. These receptors all stem from a middle-aged man in good health and CMV-seronegative.

V usage is TRBV4-2 and J usage is TRBJ1-6, with D perhaps TRBD1 (6 bases). The V gene lost 4 bases and the J gene lost 5 bases, with 12 bases spanning the gap. The germline V gene has CDR1 LGHNA and CDR2 YNFKEQ. The CDR3 runs 15 residues. CDR3 DNA sequence: TGTGCCAGCAGCCCTTCAGGGGACCATAATTCACCCCTCCACTTT. This encodes CASSPSGDHNSPLHF.

The chain joins TRBV6-6 to TRBJ2-7, with a tentative D call TRBD2 (5 bases). The germline V gene encodes CDR1 MNHNY and CDR2 SVGAGI (reference sequence). The CDR3 is 14 residues long. Trimming left V 5 bases short and J 6 bases short, with 17 bases between. CDR3 in amino acids: CASSDGPKRFEQYV. CDR3 in DNA: TGTGCCAGCAGTGACGGCCCCAAGCGGTTCGAGCAGTACGTC.

The chain joins TRBV19 to TRBJ1-6, with D possibly being TRBD1 (5 bases). Germline loops: CDR1 LNHDA, CDR2 SQIVND (reference sequence). The V end lost 3 bases, the J end lost 5 bases, and 14 bases lay between the germline ends. The CDR3 covers 16 residues. This chain's CDR3 is CASSITAGLDNSPLHF. CDR3 nucleotide sequence: TGTGCCAGTAGTATTACCGCAGGGCTCGATAATTCACCCCTCCACTTT. Looking up the rest from reference TRBV19 and TRBJ1-6 gives the full variable domain: DGGITQSPKYLFRKEGQNVTLSCEQNLNHDAMYWYRQDPGQGLRLIYYSQIVNDFQKGDIAEGYSVSREKKESFPLTVTSAQKNPTAFYLCASSITAGLDNSPLHFGNGTRLTVT.

The rearrangement joins TRBV5-4 to TRBJ2-1; 10 nucleotides line up with TRBD1. This CDR3 is 15 amino acids long. J was trimmed by 1 base and V by 4 bases; bases with no gene match: 2. The germline V gene encodes CDR1 SGHNT and CDR2 YYREEE (reference sequence). The CDR3 spells CASSGQGGSYNEQFF. CDR3 bases: TGTGCCAGCAGCGGACAGGGGGGATCCTACAATGAGCAGTTCTTC.

A few counts support this clone. The rearrangement joins TRBV5-4 to TRBJ2-1; 11 bases are shared with TRBD2. This CDR3 has 18 amino acids. V shed 2 bases and J 1 base; nucleotides not matched to a gene: 8. CDR1 and CDR2 from the germline V gene are SGHNT and YYREEE (reference sequence). This CDR3 is CASSFLGSGGGSYNEQFF. The CDR3 coding sequence is TGTGCCAGCAGCTTTTTAGGTAGCGGGGGGGGGTCCTACAATGAGCAGTTCTTC.

This clone has a handful of counts. The sample has other DNA sequences that encode this CDR3 too. The V call is TRBV15, the J call TRBJ1-1, with D tentatively TRBD1 (5 bases). The germline gives CDR1 LNHNV, CDR2 YYDKDF (reference sequence). This CDR3 contains 14 residues. Trimming left V 1 base short and J 1 base short, with 7 bases between. The CDR3 reads CATSRGRGNTEAFF. For the CDR3, the DNA is TGTGCCACCAGCAGAGGGAGGGGGAACACTGAAGCTTTCTTT.

The J gene is TRBJ1-1, the V gene TRBV28, with D uncertain. V lost 10 bases to trimming and J lost 8 bases, with 14 bases between them. This CDR3 region has 11 residues. Germline V gives CDR1 MDHEN, CDR2 SYDVKM. CDR3 residues: CATFSHGEAFF. CDR3 coding DNA: TGTGCCACCTTTTCCCACGGGGAAGCTTTCTTT.

The rearrangement uses TRBV6-5 and TRBJ2-1; 7 positions match TRBD1. Germline lookup yields CDR1 MNHEY and CDR2 SVGAGI. The junction had 11 bases not matched to a gene; V was cut back by 6 bases and J by 6 bases. The CDR3 runs to 15 residues. The CDR3: CASRAAGTAANEQFF. CDR3 bases: TGTGCCAGCAGGGCTGCTGGGACAGCCGCCAATGAGCAGTTCTTC.

The V and J genes are TRBV6-1 and TRBJ2-3; D unclear. Germline values: CDR1 MNHNS, CDR2 SASEGT. The CDR3 contains 16 residues. V shed 3 bases and J shed 1 base, with 14 bases lying between them. The CDR3, as DNA: TGTGCCAGCAGTGATACAGCCAGACCTGGCACAGATACGCAGTATTTT. This translates into CASSDTARPGTDTQYF.

The chain employs TRBV7-9 and TRBJ1-2; 7 bases agree with TRBD1. V lost 4 bases to trimming and J lost 2 bases; unmatched junction nucleotides: 10. The CDR3 consists of 16 residues. The germline V gene has CDR1 SEHNR and CDR2 FQNEAQ (reference sequence). The CDR3 nucleotides are TGTGCCAGCAGCTCCTCGGGACAGAGTCTGAACTATGGCTACACCTTC. Translation: CASSSSGQSLNYGYTF.

About this clone: This same CDR3 is encoded by further DNA sequences in the sample. The CDR3 coding sequence is TGTGCCAGCAGCTTACTTACAGAAAACACTGAAGCTTTCTTT. The encoded protein is CASSLLTENTEAFF. The V call is TRBV7-9, the J call TRBJ1-1; no clear D gene. The CDR3 contains 14 residues. CDR1 is SEHNR and CDR2 is FQNEAQ in the germline V gene (reference sequence). Trimming shortened V by 2 bases and J by 2 bases, and 9 bases separated the two germline ends.

The rearrangement links TRBV7-9 to TRBJ1-2; 11 bases map to TRBD1. The CDR3 extends over 15 amino acids. Germline V gene sequence: CDR1 SEHNR, CDR2 FQNEAQ (reference sequence). Trimming at V came to 5 bases and at J to 3 bases, leaving 5 bases not matched to a gene. The CDR3, as DNA: TGTGCCAGCAGCACCCGGACAGGGGGCGACTATGGCTACACCTTC. It codes for CASSTRTGGDYGYTF.

The genes are TRBV2 and TRBJ2-2, with unresolved D. CDR1 is SNHLY and CDR2 is FYNNEI in the germline V gene. The CDR3 has 14 residues. V was shortened by 7 bases and J by 2 bases, with 11 bases between the two germline ends. For the CDR3, the DNA is TGTGCCAGCACAGGTCATATAAACACCGGGGAGCTGTTTTTT. Its protein product is CASTGHINTGELFF.

CDR3 protein: CASGERGGRNTEAFF. CDR3 DNA: TGTGCCAGCGGGGAGAGGGGGGGACGGAACACTGAAGCTTTCTTT. This sequence joins TRBV19 and TRBJ1-1, with D perhaps TRBD1 (6 bases). The CDR3 runs to 15 residues. The V end was cut by 9 bases, the J end by 1 base, with 18 bases between. Germline-derived CDR1 and CDR2 are LNHDA and SQIVND (reference sequence).

The rearrangement joins TRBV5-1 to TRBJ1-3, with unresolved D. The CDR3 consists of 15 residues. Per the germline V gene, CDR1 is SGHRS and CDR2 is YFSETQ. With 1 base removed from V and 2 bases from J, the gap between germline ends came to 10 bases. The CDR3 DNA reads as TGCGCCAGCAGCTTGACGCCCGGGGCTGGAAACACCATATATTTT. It specifies CASSLTPGAGNTIYF.

The chain couples TRBV5-6 to TRBJ2-7; D is possibly TRBD1 or TRBD2 (5 bases each). The ends were cut back, 8 bases at V and 3 bases at J, with 9 bases in the middle. There are 11 residues in the CDR3. The germline V gene has CDR1 SGHDT and CDR2 YYEEEE. CDR3 bases: TGTGCCAGTAGCGACAGCTACGAGCAGTACGTC. Amino acids: CASSDSYEQYV.

V usage is TRBV29-1 and J usage is TRBJ1-1; tentatively, D is TRBD1 (6 bases). Germline-derived CDR1 and CDR2 are SQVTM and ANQGSEA. The CDR3 spans 13 residues. V was shortened by 4 bases and J by 0 bases, with 9 bases between the two germline ends. The CDR3 here is CSVADRMNTEAFF. The CDR3 DNA reads as TGCAGCGTTGCGGACAGAATGAACACTGAAGCTTTCTTT.

This chain joins TRBV7-3 and TRBJ2-1, with 12 nucleotides matching TRBD2. Unmatched junction bases numbered 2, after V lost 3 bases and J lost 5 bases. Per the germline V gene, CDR1 is SGHTA and CDR2 is FQGTGA. The CDR3 has 15 residues. CDR3 bases: TGTGCCAGCAGCTTCGGACTAGCGGGGAACAATGAGCAGTTCTTC. This sequence encodes CASSFGLAGNNEQFF.

This sequence joins TRBV28 and TRBJ1-4, with 7 bases aligning to TRBD1. The CDR3 contains 14 residues. CDR1 is MDHEN and CDR2 is SYDVKM in the germline V gene. Unmatched junction bases numbered 4, after V lost 2 bases and J lost 7 bases. The CDR3 spells CASSLIYRGEKLFF. In DNA form, the CDR3 reads TGTGCCAGCAGTTTAATTTACAGGGGTGAAAAACTGTTTTTT.

The chain combines TRBV9 with TRBJ1-1; maybe TRBD1 (5 bases). V was cut by 2 bases and J by 7 bases, with 15 bases left in between. CDR3 length equals 14 residues. The germline CDR1 and CDR2 sequences are SGDLS and YYNGEE. The CDR3 DNA is TGTGCCAGCAGCGTCCTACCCTCGACAGATGAAGCTTTCTTT. Amino acid sequence: CASSVLPSTDEAFF.

The chain recombines TRBV7-9 with TRBJ2-7; D is undetermined. Per germline, CDR1 SEHNR and CDR2 FQNEAQ (reference sequence). The CDR3 spans 14 residues. V was shortened by 3 bases and J by 0 bases, with 9 bases between the two germline ends. DNA for the CDR3: TGTGCCAGCAGCTTGGCAGGAAACTCCTACGAGCAGTACGTC. Translating it yields CASSLAGNSYEQYV.

The chain carries TRBV10-3 and TRBJ1-1, with D possibly TRBD1 on 5 matching bases. With 0 bases removed from V and 5 bases from J, the gap between germline ends came to 25 bases. The germline gives CDR1 ENHRY, CDR2 SYGVKD. CDR3 length equals 19 residues. CDR3 sequence (DNA): TGTGCCATCAGTGAGTCGGGGACCGGAGGGCCAGTAGGGAGGACTGAAGCTTTCTTT. Its translation is CAISESGTGGPVGRTEAFF.

J is TRBJ2-2 and V is TRBV5-5; D perhaps matches TRBD2 (6 bases). The CDR3 is made up of 15 amino acids. V shed 0 bases and J shed 5 bases, with 11 bases lying between them. CDR1 and CDR2 from the germline V gene are SGHKS and YYEKEE (reference sequence). The CDR3 DNA sequence: TGTGCCAGCAGCTTGGCCCCAGGGAGGACCGGGGAGCTGTTTTTT. Its translation: CASSLAPGRTGELFF.

The rearrangement uses TRBV5-1 and TRBJ2-7, with 9 bases that match TRBD1. The CDR3 runs 14 residues. Germline V CDR1 and CDR2: SGHRS, YFSETQ. V gave up 4 bases and J gave up 2 bases; unmatched junction bases: 4. CDR3 sequence reads: CASSVTGGTYEQYF. The CDR3 coding sequence is TGCGCCAGCAGCGTGACAGGGGGGACCTACGAGCAGTACTTC. Using reference TRBV5-1 and TRBJ2-7 for the parts outside the CDR3, the full variable domain is KAGVTQTPRYLIKTRGQQVTLSCSPISGHRSVSWYQQTPGQGLQFLFEYFSETQRNKGNFPGRFSGRQFSNSRSEMNVSTLELGDSALYLCASSVTGGTYEQYFGPGTRLTVT.

The CDR3 protein is CASSQEPPGYGLAAQQFF. The DNA for the CDR3 is TGCGCCAGCAGCCAAGAGCCCCCCGGGTACGGACTAGCGGCGCAGCAGTTCTTC. This rearrangement joins TRBV4-3 to TRBJ2-1, with 10 nucleotides matching TRBD2. CDR3 length: 18 residues. From germline, CDR1 is LGHNA and CDR2 YSLEER. V trimming: 0 bases; J trimming: 11 bases; junction bases outside the gene matches: 16.

The rearrangement links TRBV4-3 to TRBJ1-6; TRBD1 agrees at 7 bases. CDR1 is LGHNA and CDR2 is YSLEER in the germline V gene. The CDR3 spans 16 residues. Unmatched junction bases numbered 10, after V lost 2 bases and J lost 9 bases. In DNA, the CDR3 is TGCGCCAGCAGCCAATCAACGACAGGGACGGGTTCACCCCTCCACTTT. Translated: CASSQSTTGTGSPLHF.

This clone was seen only a few times. V usage is TRBV4-2 and J usage is TRBJ1-3; TRBD1 aligns across 11 bases. Trimming removed 4 bases from V and 4 bases from J; junction bases left unmatched: 6. The CDR3 has 16 amino acids. Germline-derived CDR1 and CDR2 are LGHNA and YNFKEQ. The CDR3: CASSPSDRGHGNTIYF. In DNA form, the CDR3 reads TGTGCCAGCAGCCCTTCGGACAGGGGGCACGGAAACACCATATATTTT.

The chain recombines TRBV25-1 with TRBJ2-5, with D possibly being TRBD2 (6 bases). Matching the DNA end better, TRBJ2-7 makes the J call doubtful. The germline gives CDR1 MGHDK, CDR2 SYGVNS. The CDR3 runs 14 residues. Here the CDR3 DNA reads TGTGCCAGCAGTTTTGGGGGGACCGCCTACGAGCAGTACTTC. Its translation: CASSFGGTAYEQYF.

On this clone itself: One junction end does not reproduce the germline sequence, and a read error may be involved. V and J are TRBV2 and TRBJ2-5, with a weak D call TRBD2 (6 bases). Germline V lookup: CDR1 SNHLY, CDR2 FYNNEI. This CDR3 region has 12 residues. This CDR3 reads CASSGTGEAQYF. In nucleotides, the CDR3 is TGTGCCAGCAGTGGGACGGGAGAGGCCCAGTACTTC.

V is TRBV9 and J is TRBJ2-3; 8 nucleotides line up with TRBD1. The V gene's germline CDR1 is SGDLS and CDR2 YYNGEE. With 0 bases clipped from V and 6 bases from J, the junction kept 9 bases outside the gene matches. The CDR3 has 16 residues. The CDR3 DNA is TGTGCCAGCAGCGTAGCTTTGGCAGGGGGCGCGGATACGCAGTATTTT. Its protein is CASSVALAGGADTQYF.

V usage is TRBV29-1 and J usage is TRBJ1-3, with D hard to call. CDR3 size: 14 residues. Trimming cost V 4 bases and J 8 bases, with 18 bases left between them. Germline CDR1 SQVTM, CDR2 ANQGSEA. For the CDR3, the DNA is TGCAGCGTTGCTTGGGGAAAGGAGGGTCACACCATATATTTT. Protein product: CSVAWGKEGHTIYF. Using reference TRBV29-1 and TRBJ1-3 for the parts outside the CDR3, the full variable domain is SAVISQKPSRDICQRGTSLTIQCQVDSQVTMMFWYRQQPGQSLTLIATANQGSEATYESGFVIDKFPISRPNLTFSTLTVSNMSPEDSSIYLCSVAWGKEGHTIYFGEGSWLTVV.